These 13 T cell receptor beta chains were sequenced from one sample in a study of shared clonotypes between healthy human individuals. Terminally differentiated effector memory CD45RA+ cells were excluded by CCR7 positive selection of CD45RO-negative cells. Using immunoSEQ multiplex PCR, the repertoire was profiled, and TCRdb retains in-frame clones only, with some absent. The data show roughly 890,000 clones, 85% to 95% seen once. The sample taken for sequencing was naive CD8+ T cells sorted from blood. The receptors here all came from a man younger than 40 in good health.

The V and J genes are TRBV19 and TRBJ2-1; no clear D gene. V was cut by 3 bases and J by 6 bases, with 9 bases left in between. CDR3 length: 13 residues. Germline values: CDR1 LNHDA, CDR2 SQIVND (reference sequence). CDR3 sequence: CASSISRPNEQFF. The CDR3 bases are TGTGCCAGTAGTATCAGCAGACCCAATGAGCAGTTCTTC.

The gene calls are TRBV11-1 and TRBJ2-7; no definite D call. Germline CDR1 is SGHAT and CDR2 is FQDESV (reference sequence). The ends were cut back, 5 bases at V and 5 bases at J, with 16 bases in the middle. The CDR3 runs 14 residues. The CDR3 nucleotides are TGTGCCAGCAGCCCCATTTGGCCTCAGGACGAGCAGTACTTC. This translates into CASSPIWPQDEQYF. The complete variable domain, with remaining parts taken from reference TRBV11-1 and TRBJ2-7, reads EAEVAQSPRYKITEKSQAVAFWCDPISGHATLYWYRQILGQGPELLVQFQDESVVDDSQLPKDRFSAERLKGVDSTLKIQPAELGDSAMYLCASSPIWPQDEQYFGPGTRLTVT.

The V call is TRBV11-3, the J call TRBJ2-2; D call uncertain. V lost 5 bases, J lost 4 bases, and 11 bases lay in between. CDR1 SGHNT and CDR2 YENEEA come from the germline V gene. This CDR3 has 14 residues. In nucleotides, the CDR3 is TGTGCCAGCAGCACCAGGACGGGCACCGGGGAGCTGTTTTTT. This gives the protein CASSTRTGTGELFF.

CDR3 bases: TGTGCCAGCAGTTTATCTCCCCCCCAAGTGCTAGCGGGAGTGTTCAATGAGCAGTTCTTC. This codes for CASSLSPPQVLAGVFNEQFF. This sequence joins TRBV27 and TRBJ2-1; 10 bases fit TRBD2. CDR1 MNHEY and CDR2 SMNVEV come from the germline V gene (reference sequence). With V trimmed by 0 bases and J by 6 bases, 17 bases remained unmatched. The CDR3 consists of 20 residues.

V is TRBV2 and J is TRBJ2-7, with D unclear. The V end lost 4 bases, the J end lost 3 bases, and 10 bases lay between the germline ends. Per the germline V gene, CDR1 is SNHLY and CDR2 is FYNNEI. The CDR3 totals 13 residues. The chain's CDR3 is CASSGEFHYEQYF. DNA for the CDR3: TGTGCCAGCAGTGGAGAATTCCACTACGAGCAGTACTTC.

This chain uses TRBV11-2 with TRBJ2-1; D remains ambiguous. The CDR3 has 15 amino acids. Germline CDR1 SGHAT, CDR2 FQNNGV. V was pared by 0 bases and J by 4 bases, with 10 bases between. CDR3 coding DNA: TGTGCCAGCAGCTTAGAAGCAACGCCGTACAATGAGCAGTTCTTC. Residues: CASSLEATPYNEQFF.

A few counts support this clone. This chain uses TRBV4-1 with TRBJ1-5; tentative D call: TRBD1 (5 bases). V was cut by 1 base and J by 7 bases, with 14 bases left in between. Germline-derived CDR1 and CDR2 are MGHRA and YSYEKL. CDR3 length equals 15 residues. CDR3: CASSQVWGVRQPQHF. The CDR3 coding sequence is TGCGCCAGCAGCCAAGTATGGGGGGTTCGACAGCCCCAGCATTTT.

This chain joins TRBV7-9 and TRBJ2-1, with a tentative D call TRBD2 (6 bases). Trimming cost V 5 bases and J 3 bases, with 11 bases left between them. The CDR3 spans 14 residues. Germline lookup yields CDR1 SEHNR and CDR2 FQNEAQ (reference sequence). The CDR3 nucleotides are TGTGCCAGCAGCCGTAGCGGTAACTACAATGAGCAGTTCTTC. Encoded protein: CASSRSGNYNEQFF.

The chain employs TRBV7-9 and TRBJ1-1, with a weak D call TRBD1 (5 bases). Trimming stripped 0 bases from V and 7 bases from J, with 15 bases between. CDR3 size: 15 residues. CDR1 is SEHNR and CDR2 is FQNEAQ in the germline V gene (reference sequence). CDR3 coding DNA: TGTGCCAGCAGCTTAGCGGGGAGGACAATTGATGAAGCTTTCTTT. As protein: CASSLAGRTIDEAFF.

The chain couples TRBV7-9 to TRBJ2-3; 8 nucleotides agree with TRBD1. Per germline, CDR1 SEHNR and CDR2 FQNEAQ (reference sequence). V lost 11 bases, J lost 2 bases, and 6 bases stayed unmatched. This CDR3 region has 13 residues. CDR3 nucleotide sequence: TGTGCCGGAGACAGGGGTTCCACAGATACGCAGTATTTT. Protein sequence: CAGDRGSTDTQYF.

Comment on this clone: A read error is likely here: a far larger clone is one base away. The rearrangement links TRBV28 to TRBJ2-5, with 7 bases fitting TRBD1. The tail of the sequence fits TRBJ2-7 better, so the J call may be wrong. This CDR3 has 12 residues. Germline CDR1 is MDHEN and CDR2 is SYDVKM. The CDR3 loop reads CASSGTDYEQYF. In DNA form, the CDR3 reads TGTGCCAGCAGCGGGACAGACTACGAGCAGTACTTC.

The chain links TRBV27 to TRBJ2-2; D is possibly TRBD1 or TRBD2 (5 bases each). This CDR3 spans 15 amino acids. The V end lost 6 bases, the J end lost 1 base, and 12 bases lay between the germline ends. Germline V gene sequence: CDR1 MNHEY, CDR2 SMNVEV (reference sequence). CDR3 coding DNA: TGTGCCAGCAGCCCATGGGGGAGGAACACCGGGGAGCTGTTTTTT. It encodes CASSPWGRNTGELFF.

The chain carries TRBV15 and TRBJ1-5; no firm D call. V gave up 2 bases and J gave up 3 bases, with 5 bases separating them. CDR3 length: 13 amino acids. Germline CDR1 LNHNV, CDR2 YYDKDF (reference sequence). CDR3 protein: CATSRKVNQPQHF. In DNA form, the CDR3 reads TGTGCCACCAGCAGAAAAGTCAATCAGCCCCAGCATTTT.